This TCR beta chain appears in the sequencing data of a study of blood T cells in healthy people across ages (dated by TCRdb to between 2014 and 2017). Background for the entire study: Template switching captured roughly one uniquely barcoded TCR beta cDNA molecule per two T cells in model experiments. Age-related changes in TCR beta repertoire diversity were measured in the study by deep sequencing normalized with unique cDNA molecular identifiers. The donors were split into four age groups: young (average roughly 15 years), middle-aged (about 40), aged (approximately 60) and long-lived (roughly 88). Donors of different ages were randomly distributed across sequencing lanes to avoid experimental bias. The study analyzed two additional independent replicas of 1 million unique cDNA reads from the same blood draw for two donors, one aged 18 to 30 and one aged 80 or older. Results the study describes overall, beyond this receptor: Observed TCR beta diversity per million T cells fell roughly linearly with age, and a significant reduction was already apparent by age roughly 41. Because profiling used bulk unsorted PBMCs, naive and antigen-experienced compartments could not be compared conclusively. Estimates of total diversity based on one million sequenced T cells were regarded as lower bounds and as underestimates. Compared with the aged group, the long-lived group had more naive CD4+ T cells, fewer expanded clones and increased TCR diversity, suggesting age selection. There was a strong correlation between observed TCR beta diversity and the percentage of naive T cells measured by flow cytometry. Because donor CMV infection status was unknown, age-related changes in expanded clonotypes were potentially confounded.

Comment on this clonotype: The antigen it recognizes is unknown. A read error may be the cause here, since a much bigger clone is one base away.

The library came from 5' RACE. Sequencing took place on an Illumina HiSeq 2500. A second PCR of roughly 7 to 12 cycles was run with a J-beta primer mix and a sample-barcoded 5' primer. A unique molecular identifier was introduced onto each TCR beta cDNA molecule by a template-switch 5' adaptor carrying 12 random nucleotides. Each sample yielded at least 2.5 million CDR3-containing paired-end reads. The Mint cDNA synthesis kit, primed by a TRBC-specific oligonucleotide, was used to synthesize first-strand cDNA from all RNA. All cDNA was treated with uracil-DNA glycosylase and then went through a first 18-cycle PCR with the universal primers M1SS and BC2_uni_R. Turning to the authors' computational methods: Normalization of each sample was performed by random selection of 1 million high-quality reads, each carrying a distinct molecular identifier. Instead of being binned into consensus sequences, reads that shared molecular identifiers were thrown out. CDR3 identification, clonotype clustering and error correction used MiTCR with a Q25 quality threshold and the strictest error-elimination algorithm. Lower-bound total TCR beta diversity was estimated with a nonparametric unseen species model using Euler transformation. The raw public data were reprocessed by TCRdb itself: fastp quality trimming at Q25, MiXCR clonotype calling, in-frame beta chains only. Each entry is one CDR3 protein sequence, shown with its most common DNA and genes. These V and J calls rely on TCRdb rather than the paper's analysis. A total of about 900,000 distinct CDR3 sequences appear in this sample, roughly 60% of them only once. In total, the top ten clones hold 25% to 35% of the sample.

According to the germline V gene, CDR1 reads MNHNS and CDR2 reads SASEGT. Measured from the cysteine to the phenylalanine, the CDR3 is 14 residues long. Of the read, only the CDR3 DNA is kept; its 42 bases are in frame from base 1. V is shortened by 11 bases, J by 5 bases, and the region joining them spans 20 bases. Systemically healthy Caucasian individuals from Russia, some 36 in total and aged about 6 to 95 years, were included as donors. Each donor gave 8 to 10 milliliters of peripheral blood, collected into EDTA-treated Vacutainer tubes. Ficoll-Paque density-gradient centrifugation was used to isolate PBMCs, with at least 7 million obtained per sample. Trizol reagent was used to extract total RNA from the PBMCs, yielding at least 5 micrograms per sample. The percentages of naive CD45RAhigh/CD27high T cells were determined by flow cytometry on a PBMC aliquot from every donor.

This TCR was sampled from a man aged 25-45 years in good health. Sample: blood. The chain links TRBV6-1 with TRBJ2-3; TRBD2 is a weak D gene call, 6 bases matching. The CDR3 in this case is CARTRDFSGDTQYF. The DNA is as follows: TGTGCCCGCACCCGGGACTTTTCTGGAGATACGCAGTATTTT.